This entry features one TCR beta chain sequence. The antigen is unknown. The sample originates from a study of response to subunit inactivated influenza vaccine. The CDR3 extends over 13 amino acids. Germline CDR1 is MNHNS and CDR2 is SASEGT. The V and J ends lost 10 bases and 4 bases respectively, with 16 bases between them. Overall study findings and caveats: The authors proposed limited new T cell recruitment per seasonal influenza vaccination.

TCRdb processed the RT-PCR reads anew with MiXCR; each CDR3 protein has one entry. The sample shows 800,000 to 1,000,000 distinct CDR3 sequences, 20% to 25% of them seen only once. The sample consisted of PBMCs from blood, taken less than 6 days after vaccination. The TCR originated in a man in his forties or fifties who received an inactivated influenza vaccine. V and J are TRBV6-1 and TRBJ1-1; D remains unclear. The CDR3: CATQELRTTEAFF. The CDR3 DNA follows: TGTGCCACCCAGGAGTTGAGAACCACTGAAGCTTTCTTT.